This TCR beta chain was profiled in a study of cytomegalovirus exposure and HLA in healthy donors. Findings and limits, study-wide: An assumption of roughly uniform sequencing depth across donors underlay the presence/absence analyses. As a later analysis showed, a missense DCLRE1C variant was linked to trimming of TCR beta V- and J-genes. Indistinguishability led to the exclusion of some V segments, TRBV6-2 and TRBV6-3 included. Reports described diagnosis of cytomegalovirus status by the classifier as highly specific and sensitive.

The primer mix had 60 Vbeta and 13 Jbeta primers. TCRdb's copy holds only in-frame clones and misses some; the assay was immunoSEQ multiplex PCR. The data show 90,000 to 150,000 clones, approximately 74% seen once. This CDR3 contains 14 residues. Germline values: CDR1 SGHRS, CDR2 YFSETQ. V gave up 4 bases and J gave up 7 bases; unmatched junction bases: 5. Turning to this clone: Its antigen is as yet unknown.

Sequences were obtained from PBMCs. This clonotype was obtained from a woman in her 50s in good health and CMV-seropositive. The rearrangement uses TRBV5-1 and TRBJ2-7; 13 bases are shared with TRBD2. In nucleotides, the CDR3 is TGCGCCAGCAGCCCTGGGACTAGCGGGGTTGAGCAGTACTTC. This sequence encodes CASSPGTSGVEQYF.